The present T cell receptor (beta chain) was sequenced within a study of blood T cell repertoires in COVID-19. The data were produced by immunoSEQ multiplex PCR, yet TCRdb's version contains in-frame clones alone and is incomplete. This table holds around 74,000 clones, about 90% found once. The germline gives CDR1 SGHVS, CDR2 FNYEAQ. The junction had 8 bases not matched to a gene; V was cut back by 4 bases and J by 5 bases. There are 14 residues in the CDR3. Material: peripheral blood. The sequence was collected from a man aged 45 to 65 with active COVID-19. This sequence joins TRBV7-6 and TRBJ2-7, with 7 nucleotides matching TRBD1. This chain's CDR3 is CASSSRQGKHEQYF. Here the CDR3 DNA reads TGTGCCAGCAGCTCAAGACAGGGCAAACACGAGCAGTACTTC. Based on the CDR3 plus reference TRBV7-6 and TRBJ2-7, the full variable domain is GAGVSQSPRYKVTKRGQDVALRCDPISGHVSLYWYRQALGQGPEFLTYFNYEAQQDKSGLPNDRFSAERPEGSISTLTIQRTEQRDSAMYRCASSSRQGKHEQYFGPGTRLTVT.